The present T cell receptor beta chain was sequenced within a study of OX40 agonist ivuxolimab in advanced cancers. Study information: Past anti-PD-1, anti-PD-L1 or anti-CTLA-4 therapy was accepted, and roughly 37% had received some.

Germline CDR1 and CDR2: MNHNY and SVGAGI (reference sequence). The CDR3 contains 14 residues. Trimming cost V 6 bases and J 0 bases, with 12 bases left between them. TCRdb's copy holds only in-frame clones and misses some; the assay was immunoSEQ multiplex PCR. The sample lists tens of thousands of clones; 70% to 85% were seen once. Sequences were derived from CD4+ or CD8+ T cells sorted from blood, sampled in a trial of the OX40 agonist ivuxolimab. The TCR originated in an adult with an advanced solid tumor such as melanoma, head and neck, liver or kidney cancer. V usage is TRBV6-6 and J usage is TRBJ2-7, with a tentative D call TRBD1 (6 bases). The DNA for the CDR3 is TGTGCCAGCAGGGAGAGGGGGAGCTCCTACGAGCAGTACTTC. It is translated as CASRERGSSYEQYF.